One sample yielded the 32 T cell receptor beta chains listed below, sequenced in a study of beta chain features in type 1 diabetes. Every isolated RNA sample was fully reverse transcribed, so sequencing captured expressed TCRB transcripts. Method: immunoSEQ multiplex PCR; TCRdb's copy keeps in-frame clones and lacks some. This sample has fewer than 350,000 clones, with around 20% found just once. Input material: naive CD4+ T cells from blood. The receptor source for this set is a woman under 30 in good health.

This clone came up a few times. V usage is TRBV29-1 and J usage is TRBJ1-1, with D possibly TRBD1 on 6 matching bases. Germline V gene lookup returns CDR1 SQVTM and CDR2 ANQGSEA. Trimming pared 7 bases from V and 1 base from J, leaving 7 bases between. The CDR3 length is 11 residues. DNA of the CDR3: TGCAGCGGAGGGGGGAACACTGAAGCTTTCTTT. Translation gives CSGGGNTEAFF.

The CDR3 is CASSRDRGGGYTF. CDR3 nucleotide sequence: TGTGCCAGCAGCCGGGACAGGGGAGGAGGCTACACCTTC. The chain recombines TRBV5-6 with TRBJ1-2; 10 bases are a match to TRBD1. The J segment lost 8 bases and the V segment lost 4 bases, leaving 5 bases of the junction unmatched. The germline V gene has CDR1 SGHDT and CDR2 YYEEEE. The CDR3 runs to 13 residues.

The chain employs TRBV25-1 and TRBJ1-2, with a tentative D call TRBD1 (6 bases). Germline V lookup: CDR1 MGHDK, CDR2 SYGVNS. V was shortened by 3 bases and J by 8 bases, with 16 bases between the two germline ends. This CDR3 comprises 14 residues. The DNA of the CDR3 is TGTGCCAGCAGTGAGCCCGGACAGCTTTCGGGCTACACCTTC. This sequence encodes CASSEPGQLSGYTF.

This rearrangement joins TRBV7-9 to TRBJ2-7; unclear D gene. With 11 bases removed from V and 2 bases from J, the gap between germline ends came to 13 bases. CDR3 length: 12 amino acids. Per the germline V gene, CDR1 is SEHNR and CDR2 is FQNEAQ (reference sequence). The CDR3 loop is CAGATPPYEQYF. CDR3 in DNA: TGTGCCGGCGCGACTCCCCCCTACGAGCAGTACTTC. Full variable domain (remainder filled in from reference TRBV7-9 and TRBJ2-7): DTGVSQNPRHKITKRGQNVTFRCDPISEHNRLYWYRQTLGQGPEFLTYFQNEAQLEKSRLLSDRFSAERPKGSFSTLEIQRTEQGDSAMYLCAGATPPYEQYFGPGTRLTVT.

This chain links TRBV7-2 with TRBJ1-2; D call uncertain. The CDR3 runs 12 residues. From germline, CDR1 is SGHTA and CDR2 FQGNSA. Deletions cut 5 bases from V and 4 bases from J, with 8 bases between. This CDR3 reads CASSPESYGYTF. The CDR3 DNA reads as TGTGCCAGCAGCCCAGAATCCTATGGCTACACCTTC.

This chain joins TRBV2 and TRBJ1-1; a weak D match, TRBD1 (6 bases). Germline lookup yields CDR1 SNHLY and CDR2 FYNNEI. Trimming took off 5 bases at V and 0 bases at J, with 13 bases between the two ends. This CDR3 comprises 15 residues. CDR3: CASSPQGTMNTEAFF. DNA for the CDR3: TGTGCCAGCAGTCCCCAGGGGACGATGAACACTGAAGCTTTCTTT.

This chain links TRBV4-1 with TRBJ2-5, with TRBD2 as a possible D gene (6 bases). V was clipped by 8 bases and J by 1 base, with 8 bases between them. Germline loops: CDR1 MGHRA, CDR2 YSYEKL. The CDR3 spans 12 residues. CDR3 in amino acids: CASSSVQETQYF. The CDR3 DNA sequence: TGCGCCAGCTCTAGCGTCCAAGAGACCCAGTACTTC.

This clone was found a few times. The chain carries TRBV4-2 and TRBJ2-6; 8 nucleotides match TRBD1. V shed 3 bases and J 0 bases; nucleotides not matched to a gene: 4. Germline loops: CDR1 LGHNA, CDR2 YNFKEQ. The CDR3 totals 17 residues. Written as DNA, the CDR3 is TGTGCCAGCAGCCACGGTACAGGGGGCTCTGGGGCCAACGTCCTGACTTTC. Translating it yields CASSHGTGGSGANVLTF.

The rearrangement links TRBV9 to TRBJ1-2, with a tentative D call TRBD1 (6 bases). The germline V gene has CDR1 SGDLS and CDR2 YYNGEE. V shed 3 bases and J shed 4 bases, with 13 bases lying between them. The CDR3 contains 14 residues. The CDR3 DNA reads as TGTGCCAGCAGCGCGGGGGGCGCTGGCTATGGCTACACCTTC. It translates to CASSAGGAGYGYTF.

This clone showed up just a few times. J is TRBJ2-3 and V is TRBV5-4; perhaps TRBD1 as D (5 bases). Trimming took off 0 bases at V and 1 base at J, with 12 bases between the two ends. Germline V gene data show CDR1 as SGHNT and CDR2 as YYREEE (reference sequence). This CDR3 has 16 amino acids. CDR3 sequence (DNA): TGTGCCAGCAGCTTGGAGGGGCGATATGGCACAGATACGCAGTATTTT. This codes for CASSLEGRYGTDTQYF. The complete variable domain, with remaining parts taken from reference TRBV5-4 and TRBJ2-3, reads ETGVTQSPTHLIKTRGQQVTLRCSSQSGHNTVSWYQQALGQGPQFIFQYYREEENGRGNFPPRFSGLQFPNYSSELNVNALELDDSALYLCASSLEGRYGTDTQYFGPGTRLTVL.

CDR3 residues: CASNDPGTGYGYTF. For the CDR3, the DNA is TGTGCCAGCAACGATCCAGGGACAGGTTATGGCTACACCTTC. The chain carries TRBV7-9 and TRBJ1-2; 8 bases agree with TRBD1. The J segment lost 5 bases and the V segment lost 7 bases, leaving 9 bases of the junction unmatched. There are 14 residues in the CDR3. The germline V gene has CDR1 SEHNR and CDR2 FQNEAQ (reference sequence).

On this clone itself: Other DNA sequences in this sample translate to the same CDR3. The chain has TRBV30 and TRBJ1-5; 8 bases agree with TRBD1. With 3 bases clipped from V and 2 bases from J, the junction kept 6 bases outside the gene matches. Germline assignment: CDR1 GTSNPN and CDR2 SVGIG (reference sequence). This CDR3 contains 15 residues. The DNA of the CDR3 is TGTGCCTGGAGACGGCAGGGGGCAGGCAATCAGCCCCAGCATTTT. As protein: CAWRRQGAGNQPQHF. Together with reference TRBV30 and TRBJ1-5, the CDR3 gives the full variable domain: SQTIHQWPATLVQPVGSPLSLECTVEGTSNPNLYWYRQAAGRGLQLLFYSVGIGQISSEVPQNLSASRPQDRQFILSSKKLLLSDSGFYLCAWRRQGAGNQPQHFGDGTRLSIL.

The CDR3 DNA reads TGTGCCAGCAGCTTGCCAGGGGATGAAGCTTTCTTT. This translates into CASSLPGDEAFF. The chain recombines TRBV5-6 with TRBJ1-1; possible D gene TRBD1, 6 bases. Germline values: CDR1 SGHDT, CDR2 YYEEEE. The CDR3 totals 12 residues. V shed 1 base and J shed 7 bases, with 8 bases lying between them. Full variable domain (rest looked up from reference TRBV5-6 and TRBJ1-1): DAGVTQSPTHLIKTRGQQVTLRCSPKSGHDTVSWYQQALGQGPQFIFQYYEEEERQRGNFPDRFSGHQFPNYSSELNVNALLLGDSALYLCASSLPGDEAFFGQGTRLTVV.

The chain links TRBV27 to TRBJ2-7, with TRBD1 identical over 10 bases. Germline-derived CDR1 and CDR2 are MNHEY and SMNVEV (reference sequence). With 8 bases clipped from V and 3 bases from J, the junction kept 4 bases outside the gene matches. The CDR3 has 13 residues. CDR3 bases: TGTGCCAGCGCCCGGGACAGGGGCTACGAGCAGTACTTC. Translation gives CASARDRGYEQYF.

The CDR3: CSVITGLGGNEQFF. In nucleotides, the CDR3 is TGCAGCGTTATTACAGGACTGGGGGGCAATGAGCAGTTCTTC. V usage is TRBV29-1 and J usage is TRBJ2-1, with D possibly matching TRBD2 (6 bases). The V and J ends lost 5 bases and 6 bases respectively, with 17 bases between them. The CDR3 has 14 amino acids. Germline V gene sequence: CDR1 SQVTM, CDR2 ANQGSEA.

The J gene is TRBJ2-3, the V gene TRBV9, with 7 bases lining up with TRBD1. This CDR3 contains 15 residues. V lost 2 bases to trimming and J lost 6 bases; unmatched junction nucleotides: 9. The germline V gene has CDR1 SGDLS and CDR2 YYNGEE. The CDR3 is CASSVTGERLDTQYF. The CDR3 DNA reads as TGTGCCAGCAGCGTTACAGGGGAGAGGTTGGATACGCAGTATTTT. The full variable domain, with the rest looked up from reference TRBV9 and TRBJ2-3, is DSGVTQTPKHLITATGQRVTLRCSPRSGDLSVYWYQQSLDQGLQFLIQYYNGEERAKGNILERFSAQQFPDLHSELNLSSLELGDSALYFCASSVTGERLDTQYFGPGTRLTVL.

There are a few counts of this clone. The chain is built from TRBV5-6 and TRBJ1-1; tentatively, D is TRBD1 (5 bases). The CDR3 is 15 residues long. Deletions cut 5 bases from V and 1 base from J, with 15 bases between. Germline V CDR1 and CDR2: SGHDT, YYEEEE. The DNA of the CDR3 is TGTGCCAGCAGTCCTCCAGGGTGGAGGAACACTGAAGCTTTCTTT. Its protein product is CASSPPGWRNTEAFF. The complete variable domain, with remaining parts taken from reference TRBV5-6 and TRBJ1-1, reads DAGVTQSPTHLIKTRGQQVTLRCSPKSGHDTVSWYQQALGQGPQFIFQYYEEEERQRGNFPDRFSGHQFPNYSSELNVNALLLGDSALYLCASSPPGWRNTEAFFGQGTRLTVV.

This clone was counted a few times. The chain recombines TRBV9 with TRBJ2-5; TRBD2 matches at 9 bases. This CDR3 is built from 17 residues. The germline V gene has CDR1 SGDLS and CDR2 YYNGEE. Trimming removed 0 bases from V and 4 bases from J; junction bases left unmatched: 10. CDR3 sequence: CASSVGGLAGPGETQYF. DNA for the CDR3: TGTGCCAGCAGCGTAGGGGGGCTAGCGGGGCCTGGAGAGACCCAGTACTTC.

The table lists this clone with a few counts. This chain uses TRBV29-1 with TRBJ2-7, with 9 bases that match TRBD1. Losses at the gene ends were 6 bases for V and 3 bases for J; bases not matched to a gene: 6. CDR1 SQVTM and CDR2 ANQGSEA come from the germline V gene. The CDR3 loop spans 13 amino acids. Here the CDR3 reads CSVGTGSFYEQYF. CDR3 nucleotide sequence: TGCAGCGTGGGGACAGGGTCATTCTACGAGCAGTACTTC.

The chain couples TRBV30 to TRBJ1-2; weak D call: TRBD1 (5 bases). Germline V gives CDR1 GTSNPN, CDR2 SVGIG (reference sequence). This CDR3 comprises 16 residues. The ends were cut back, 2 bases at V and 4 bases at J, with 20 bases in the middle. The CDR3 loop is CAWSLPRTLSLYGYTF. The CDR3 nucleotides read TGTGCCTGGAGTTTGCCCCGGACACTAAGTCTCTATGGCTACACCTTC.

The CDR3 nucleotides are TGTGCCAGCATCTCCACGGGCAGGGGGCTCCACGAGCAGTACTTC. Amino acids: CASISTGRGLHEQYF. This chain joins TRBV7-9 and TRBJ2-7; TRBD1 matches 8 bases. J lost 5 bases, V lost 7 bases, and 13 bases had no gene match. Germline V gene sequence: CDR1 SEHNR, CDR2 FQNEAQ (reference sequence). The CDR3 is 15 amino acids.

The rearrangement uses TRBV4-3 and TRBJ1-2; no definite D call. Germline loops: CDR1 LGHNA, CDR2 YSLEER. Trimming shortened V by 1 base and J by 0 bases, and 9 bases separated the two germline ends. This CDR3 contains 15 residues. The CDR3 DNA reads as TGCGCCAGCAGCCAAGGGCAACTAACTAACTATGGCTACACCTTC. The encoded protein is CASSQGQLTNYGYTF.

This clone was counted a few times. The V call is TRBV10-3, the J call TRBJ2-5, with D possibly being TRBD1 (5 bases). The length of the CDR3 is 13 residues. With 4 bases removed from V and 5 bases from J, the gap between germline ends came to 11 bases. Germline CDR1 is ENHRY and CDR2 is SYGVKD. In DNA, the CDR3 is TGTGCCATCAGTGCAGGGCCAGGGGAGACCCAGTACTTC. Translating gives CAISAGPGETQYF.

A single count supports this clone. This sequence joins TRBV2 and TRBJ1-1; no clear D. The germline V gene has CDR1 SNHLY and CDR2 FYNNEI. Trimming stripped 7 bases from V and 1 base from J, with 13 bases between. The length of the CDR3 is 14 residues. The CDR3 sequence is CASTIGGGNTEAFF. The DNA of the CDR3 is TGTGCCAGCACAATCGGAGGCGGGAACACTGAAGCTTTCTTT.

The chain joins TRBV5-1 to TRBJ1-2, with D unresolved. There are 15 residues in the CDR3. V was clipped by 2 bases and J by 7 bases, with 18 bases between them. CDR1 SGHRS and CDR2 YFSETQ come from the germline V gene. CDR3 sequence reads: CASSFAPGTGRGYTF. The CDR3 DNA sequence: TGCGCCAGCAGCTTTGCCCCGGGAACCGGACGTGGCTACACCTTC.

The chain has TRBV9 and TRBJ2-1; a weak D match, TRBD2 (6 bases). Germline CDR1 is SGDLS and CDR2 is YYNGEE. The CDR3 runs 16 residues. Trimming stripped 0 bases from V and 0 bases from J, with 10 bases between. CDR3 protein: CASSVGAGSSYNEQFF. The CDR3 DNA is TGTGCCAGCAGCGTAGGGGCGGGGAGCTCCTACAATGAGCAGTTCTTC.

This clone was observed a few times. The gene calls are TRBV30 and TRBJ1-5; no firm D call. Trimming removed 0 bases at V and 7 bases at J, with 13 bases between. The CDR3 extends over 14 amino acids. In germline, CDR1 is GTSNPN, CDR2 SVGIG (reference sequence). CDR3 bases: TGTGCCTGGAGTGTAATAGAGAACAGCCAGCCCCAGCATTTT. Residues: CAWSVIENSQPQHF.

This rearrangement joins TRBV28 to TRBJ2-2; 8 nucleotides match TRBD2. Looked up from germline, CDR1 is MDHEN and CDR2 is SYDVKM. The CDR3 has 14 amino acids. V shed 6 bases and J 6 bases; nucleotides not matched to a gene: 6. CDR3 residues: CASSSGSGAGELFF. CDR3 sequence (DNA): TGTGCCAGCAGCAGCGGGAGCGGGGCCGGGGAGCTGTTTTTT.

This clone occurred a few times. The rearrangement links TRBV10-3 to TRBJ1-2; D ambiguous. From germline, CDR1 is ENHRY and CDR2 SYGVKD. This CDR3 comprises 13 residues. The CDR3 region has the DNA TGTGCTACGGGAGGCCCTAGGGACTATGGCTACACCTTC. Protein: CATGGPRDYGYTF.

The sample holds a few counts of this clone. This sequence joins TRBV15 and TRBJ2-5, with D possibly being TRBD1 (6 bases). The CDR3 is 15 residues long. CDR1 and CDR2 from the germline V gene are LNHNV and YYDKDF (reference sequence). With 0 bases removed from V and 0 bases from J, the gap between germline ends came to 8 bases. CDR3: CATSRDTGYQETQYF. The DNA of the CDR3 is TGTGCCACCAGCAGAGATACAGGGTACCAAGAGACCCAGTACTTC.

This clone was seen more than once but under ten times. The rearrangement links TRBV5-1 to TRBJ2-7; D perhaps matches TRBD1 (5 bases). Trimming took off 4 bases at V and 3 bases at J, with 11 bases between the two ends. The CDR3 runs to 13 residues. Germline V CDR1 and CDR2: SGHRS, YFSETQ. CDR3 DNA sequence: TGCGCCAGCAGCGCGGCGACAGTCTACGAGCAGTACTTC. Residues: CASSAATVYEQYF.

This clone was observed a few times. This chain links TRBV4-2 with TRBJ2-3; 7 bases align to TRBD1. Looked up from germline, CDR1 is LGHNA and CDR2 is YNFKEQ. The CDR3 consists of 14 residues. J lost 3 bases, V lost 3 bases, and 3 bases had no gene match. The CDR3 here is CASSQGQSTDTQYF. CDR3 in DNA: TGTGCCAGCAGCCAGGGACAGTCGACAGATACGCAGTATTTT.